A selection of T cell receptor beta chains follows, all from one sample in a study of blood T cell repertoires in COVID-19. TCRdb's table, derived via immunoSEQ multiplex PCR, lists solely in-frame clones and lacks some. The sample has under 200,000 clones, 86% seen once. Specimen: peripheral blood. All receptors come from a woman between 65 and 79 years old with acute or convalescent COVID-19. CDR3s include the opening cysteine and the closing phenylalanine or tryptophan. The order of the fields is clone size, D gene, V gene, J gene, CDR3 protein, CDR3 DNA. The D gene is left open where the match is weak. Part of the rows lack a size; the others show once, few, many or a class for expanded clones.

clone_size: -
d_call: TRBD1
v_call: TRBV5-6
j_call: TRBJ1-5
cdr3_aa: CASSPRTGKQPQHF
cdr3_nt: TGTGCCAGCAGCCCACGGACAGGGAAGCAGCCCCAGCATTTT

clone_size: -
d_call: -
v_call: TRBV3-1/TRBV3-2
j_call: TRBJ2-5
cdr3_aa: CASSQDGGGGETQYF
cdr3_nt: TGTGCCAGCAGCCAAGATGGGGGGGGCGGGGAGACCCAGTACTTC

clone_size: -
d_call: -
v_call: TRBV3-1/TRBV3-2
j_call: TRBJ1-1
cdr3_aa: CASSQTSGTEAFF
cdr3_nt: TGTGCCAGCAGCCAAACGTCAGGCACTGAAGCTTTCTTT

clone_size: -
d_call: -
v_call: TRBV7-8
j_call: TRBJ1-2
cdr3_aa: CASSSKLTGIRGKIINYGYTF
cdr3_nt: TGTGCCAGCAGCTCAAAGCTAACAGGGATTAGGGGAAAAATCATAAACTATGGCTACACCTTC

clone_size: -
d_call: TRBD1
v_call: TRBV4-1
j_call: TRBJ2-1
cdr3_aa: CASSPHRGPFNEQFF
cdr3_nt: TGCGCCAGCAGCCCCCACAGGGGGCCTTTTAATGAGCAGTTCTTC

clone_size: once
d_call: -
v_call: TRBV24-1
j_call: TRBJ2-7
cdr3_aa: CATSDSGSDREQYF
cdr3_nt: TGTGCCACCAGTGATTCCGGCAGCGACAGGGAGCAGTACTTC

clone_size: -
d_call: TRBD2
v_call: TRBV13
j_call: TRBJ2-1
cdr3_aa: CASSRGLAQGNEQFF
cdr3_nt: TGTGCCAGCAGCCGGGGACTAGCCCAAGGGAATGAGCAGTTCTTC

clone_size: once
d_call: -
v_call: TRBV5-6
j_call: TRBJ2-7
cdr3_aa: CASSLVRGQSLEQYF
cdr3_nt: TGTGCCAGCAGCTTGGTGAGGGGACAAAGCCTCGAGCAGTACTTC

clone_size: -
d_call: -
v_call: TRBV28
j_call: TRBJ2-7
cdr3_aa: CASHPGAPLSYEQYF
cdr3_nt: TGTGCCAGCCACCCGGGAGCGCCCCTTTCCTACGAGCAGTACTTC

clone_size: -
d_call: -
v_call: TRBV20-1
j_call: TRBJ2-3
cdr3_aa: CSASLGVASTDTQYF
cdr3_nt: TGCAGTGCTAGTTTAGGCGTAGCTAGCACAGATACGCAGTATTTT

clone_size: -
d_call: -
v_call: TRBV6-5
j_call: TRBJ1-2
cdr3_aa: CASSTTGNLGYTF
cdr3_nt: TGTGCCAGCAGCACCACAGGGAATCTTGGCTACACCTTC

clone_size: once
d_call: TRBD1
v_call: TRBV9
j_call: TRBJ1-2
cdr3_aa: CASSEGAYKYGYTF
cdr3_nt: TGTGCCAGCAGCGAGGGGGCGTATAAGTATGGCTACACCTTC

clone_size: -
d_call: TRBD1
v_call: TRBV7-3
j_call: TRBJ2-6
cdr3_aa: CASTRTGRSTGANVLTF
cdr3_nt: TGTGCCAGCACCCGGACAGGGCGCTCTACTGGGGCCAACGTCCTGACTTTC

clone_size: -
d_call: TRBD1
v_call: TRBV4-1
j_call: TRBJ1-2
cdr3_aa: CASSQQGDYGYTF
cdr3_nt: TGCGCCAGCAGCCAGCAGGGGGACTATGGCTACACCTTC

clone_size: -
d_call: -
v_call: TRBV5-5
j_call: TRBJ1-2
cdr3_aa: CASTPAEGHFYGYTF
cdr3_nt: TGTGCCAGCACCCCGGCGGAGGGGCACTTCTATGGCTACACCTTC

clone_size: once
d_call: TRBD2
v_call: TRBV13
j_call: TRBJ2-1
cdr3_aa: CASSLVTSGNNEQFF
cdr3_nt: TGTGCCAGCAGCTTAGTTACTAGCGGGAATAATGAGCAGTTCTTC

clone_size: -
d_call: TRBD1
v_call: TRBV24-1
j_call: TRBJ1-2
cdr3_aa: CATRPGGRGPGGYTF
cdr3_nt: TGTGCCACCCGACCCGGTGGCAGGGGGCCGGGTGGCTACACCTTC

clone_size: -
d_call: TRBD2
v_call: TRBV6-2/TRBV6-3
j_call: TRBJ2-7
cdr3_aa: CASSPTSGNSYEQYF
cdr3_nt: TGTGCCAGCAGTCCGACTAGCGGGAACTCCTACGAGCAGTACTTC

clone_size: -
d_call: -
v_call: TRBV7-2
j_call: TRBJ2-6
cdr3_aa: CASSLRGGGTGANVLTF
cdr3_nt: TGTGCCAGCAGCTTAAGGGGTGGCGGGACTGGGGCCAACGTCCTGACTTTC

clone_size: -
d_call: -
v_call: TRBV2
j_call: TRBJ2-2
cdr3_aa: CASSEQGPNTGELFF
cdr3_nt: TGTGCCAGCAGTGAACAGGGCCCTAACACCGGGGAGCTGTTTTTT

clone_size: -
d_call: -
v_call: TRBV10-2
j_call: TRBJ2-2
cdr3_aa: CASKQGSNTGELFF
cdr3_nt: TGCGCCAGCAAACAGGGTAGTAACACCGGGGAGCTGTTTTTT

clone_size: once
d_call: TRBD1
v_call: TRBV4-2
j_call: TRBJ2-5
cdr3_aa: CASSLQKGASQETQYF
cdr3_nt: TGTGCCAGCAGCCTCCAGAAGGGGGCGAGCCAAGAGACCCAGTACTTC

clone_size: -
d_call: TRBD1
v_call: TRBV5-1
j_call: TRBJ1-2
cdr3_aa: CASSAGTGAHGYTF
cdr3_nt: TGCGCCAGCAGCGCCGGGACAGGGGCTCATGGCTACACCTTC

clone_size: -
d_call: -
v_call: TRBV7-2
j_call: TRBJ2-7
cdr3_aa: CASGGETYEQYF
cdr3_nt: TGTGCCAGCGGCGGGGAGACCTACGAGCAGTACTTC

clone_size: -
d_call: TRBD1
v_call: TRBV29-1
j_call: TRBJ1-2
cdr3_aa: CSVGDRVNGYTF
cdr3_nt: TGCAGCGTTGGGGACAGGGTTAACGGCTACACCTTC

clone_size: -
d_call: TRBD1
v_call: TRBV4-1
j_call: TRBJ2-5
cdr3_aa: CASSQGAPGQGSSRGGAQYF
cdr3_nt: TGCGCCAGCAGCCAAGGGGCACCGGGACAGGGATCCTCAAGGGGGGGGGCCCAGTACTTC

clone_size: -
d_call: TRBD2
v_call: TRBV27
j_call: TRBJ2-1
cdr3_aa: CASRGTSGINEQFF
cdr3_nt: TGTGCCAGCAGGGGGACTAGCGGGATCAATGAGCAGTTCTTC

clone_size: once
d_call: -
v_call: TRBV7-9
j_call: TRBJ2-7
cdr3_aa: CASSLTGGGAAYEQYF
cdr3_nt: TGTGCCAGCAGCTTGACCGGAGGGGGCGCAGCCTACGAGCAGTACTTC

clone_size: -
d_call: -
v_call: TRBV4-1
j_call: TRBJ1-4
cdr3_aa: CASSQAYNSREKLFF
cdr3_nt: TGCGCCAGCAGCCAGGCATACAACTCCAGGGAAAAACTGTTTTTT

clone_size: -
d_call: TRBD1
v_call: TRBV29-1
j_call: TRBJ1-1
cdr3_aa: CSGATGPNTEAFF
cdr3_nt: TGCAGCGGCGCGACAGGGCCGAACACTGAAGCTTTCTTT

clone_size: -
d_call: -
v_call: TRBV12-3/TRBV12-4
j_call: TRBJ1-2
cdr3_aa: CASSLGPWYGYTF
cdr3_nt: TGTGCCAGCAGTTTGGGCCCATGGTATGGCTACACCTTC

clone_size: -
d_call: TRBD1
v_call: TRBV11-2
j_call: TRBJ2-5
cdr3_aa: CASSLGGQGRETQYF
cdr3_nt: TGTGCCAGCAGCTTAGGAGGACAGGGTCGAGAGACCCAGTACTTC

clone_size: -
d_call: -
v_call: TRBV7-9
j_call: TRBJ2-5
cdr3_aa: CASSLGGRKGETQYF
cdr3_nt: TGTGCCAGCAGCTTAGGGGGCAGGAAGGGAGAGACCCAGTACTTC

clone_size: once
d_call: TRBD2
v_call: TRBV11-3
j_call: TRBJ2-5
cdr3_aa: CASSLVGGGAGETQYF
cdr3_nt: TGTGCCAGCAGCTTAGTTGGCGGGGGGGCTGGAGAGACCCAGTACTTC

clone_size: -
d_call: TRBD1
v_call: TRBV4-3
j_call: TRBJ1-2
cdr3_aa: CASSQGSGGDYGYTF
cdr3_nt: TGCGCCAGCAGCCAAGGGTCAGGGGGCGACTATGGCTACACCTTC

clone_size: -
d_call: -
v_call: TRBV5-1
j_call: TRBJ1-2
cdr3_aa: CASSFDSNYGYTF
cdr3_nt: TGCGCCAGCAGCTTTGACAGTAACTATGGCTACACCTTC

clone_size: -
d_call: TRBD1
v_call: TRBV10-3
j_call: TRBJ2-1
cdr3_aa: CAITDREWNEQFF
cdr3_nt: TGTGCCATCACAGACAGGGAATGGAATGAGCAGTTCTTC

clone_size: -
d_call: -
v_call: TRBV5-1
j_call: TRBJ1-6
cdr3_aa: CASSPGDRPSYLNYNSPLHF
cdr3_nt: TGCGCCAGCAGCCCTGGAGACAGGCCGTCTTATCTAAATTATAATTCACCCCTCCACTTT

clone_size: -
d_call: -
v_call: TRBV10-1
j_call: TRBJ2-2
cdr3_aa: CASAFFVGLTSGELFF
cdr3_nt: TGCGCCAGCGCCTTTTTTGTTGGGTTGACTTCCGGGGAGCTGTTTTTT

clone_size: few
d_call: -
v_call: TRBV3-1/TRBV3-2
j_call: TRBJ2-5
cdr3_aa: CASSPGQSETQYF
cdr3_nt: TGTGCCAGCAGCCCCGGACAGTCGGAGACCCAGTACTTC

clone_size: -
d_call: -
v_call: TRBV28
j_call: TRBJ1-4
cdr3_aa: CASSLQGSRNEKLFF
cdr3_nt: TGTGCCAGCAGTCTACAGGGCTCTCGAAATGAAAAACTGTTTTTT

clone_size: -
d_call: -
v_call: TRBV14
j_call: TRBJ1-1
cdr3_aa: CASSQRRDNTEAFF
cdr3_nt: TGTGCCAGCAGCCAGCGTCGGGATAACACTGAAGCTTTCTTT

clone_size: once
d_call: TRBD1
v_call: TRBV4-3
j_call: TRBJ2-6
cdr3_aa: CASSQRQGANEVGANVLTF
cdr3_nt: TGCGCCAGCAGCCAGCGACAGGGGGCGAACGAAGTTGGGGCCAACGTCCTGACTTTC

clone_size: few
d_call: -
v_call: TRBV19
j_call: TRBJ2-7
cdr3_aa: CASSIGQNYEQYF
cdr3_nt: TGTGCCAGTAGTATAGGCCAGAACTACGAGCAGTACTTC

clone_size: few
d_call: -
v_call: TRBV15
j_call: TRBJ1-1
cdr3_aa: CATSSPTVNTEAFF
cdr3_nt: TGTGCCACCAGCAGCCCTACGGTGAACACTGAAGCTTTCTTT

clone_size: -
d_call: TRBD2
v_call: TRBV5-8
j_call: TRBJ2-3
cdr3_aa: CASSLSPAGKGDTQYF
cdr3_nt: TGTGCCAGCAGCCTTTCCCCAGCGGGGAAGGGAGATACGCAGTATTTT

clone_size: -
d_call: TRBD1
v_call: TRBV6-2/TRBV6-3
j_call: TRBJ2-4
cdr3_aa: CASSWIDRALQYF
cdr3_nt: TGTGCCAGCAGTTGGATTGACAGGGCTCTTCAGTACTTC

clone_size: -
d_call: TRBD2
v_call: TRBV20-1
j_call: TRBJ2-3
cdr3_aa: CSASPRGGIDTQYF
cdr3_nt: TGCAGTGCTAGTCCCCGGGGGGGCATCGATACGCAGTATTTT

clone_size: -
d_call: -
v_call: TRBV5-6
j_call: TRBJ1-2
cdr3_aa: CASSPRQTPNYGYTF
cdr3_nt: TGTGCCAGCAGCCCCAGACAGACCCCGAATTATGGCTACACCTTC

clone_size: few
d_call: -
v_call: TRBV4-1
j_call: TRBJ2-5
cdr3_aa: CASSQRQATIQETQYF
cdr3_nt: TGCGCCAGCAGCCAACGACAGGCAACCATCCAAGAGACCCAGTACTTC

clone_size: -
d_call: -
v_call: TRBV19
j_call: TRBJ1-3
cdr3_aa: CASSSYRASSGNTIYF
cdr3_nt: TGTGCCAGTAGTTCCTACAGGGCGAGCTCTGGAAACACCATATATTTT

clone_size: -
d_call: TRBD1
v_call: TRBV7-6
j_call: TRBJ1-1
cdr3_aa: CASSLADRINTEAFF
cdr3_nt: TGTGCCAGCAGCCTAGCGGACAGGATAAACACTGAAGCTTTCTTT

clone_size: -
d_call: TRBD1
v_call: TRBV27
j_call: TRBJ1-2
cdr3_aa: CASSLTGVNYGYTF
cdr3_nt: TGTGCCAGCAGTTTGACAGGGGTTAACTATGGCTACACCTTC

clone_size: -
d_call: -
v_call: TRBV6-6
j_call: TRBJ2-5
cdr3_aa: CASSYSSETQYF
cdr3_nt: TGTGCCAGCAGTTACTCGTCGGAGACCCAGTACTTC

clone_size: -
d_call: TRBD2
v_call: TRBV6-2/TRBV6-3
j_call: TRBJ2-1
cdr3_aa: CASSRGSEQFF
cdr3_nt: TGTGCCAGCAGCCGCGGGAGTGAGCAGTTCTTC

clone_size: -
d_call: TRBD1
v_call: TRBV18
j_call: TRBJ2-3
cdr3_aa: CASSPWTGSGDTQYF
cdr3_nt: TGTGCCAGCTCACCATGGACAGGGTCAGGAGATACGCAGTATTTT

clone_size: -
d_call: TRBD2
v_call: TRBV6-2/TRBV6-3
j_call: TRBJ2-3
cdr3_aa: CASSYATGGADTQYF
cdr3_nt: TGTGCCAGCAGTTATGCGACGGGAGGAGCAGATACGCAGTATTTT

clone_size: -
d_call: -
v_call: TRBV24-1
j_call: TRBJ2-7
cdr3_aa: CATSSGSGGESYEQYF
cdr3_nt: TGTGCCACCAGTTCGGGAAGCGGTGGGGAATCCTACGAGCAGTACTTC

clone_size: -
d_call: -
v_call: TRBV7-9
j_call: TRBJ2-5
cdr3_aa: CASSLSGTGWYQETQYF
cdr3_nt: TGTGCCAGCAGCTTAAGTGGCACAGGGTGGTACCAAGAGACCCAGTACTTC

clone_size: -
d_call: TRBD1
v_call: TRBV6-2/TRBV6-3
j_call: TRBJ2-7
cdr3_aa: CASSTGQDYYEQYF
cdr3_nt: TGTGCCAGCAGTACGGGACAGGACTACTACGAGCAGTACTTC